Sequencing of this T cell receptor beta chain was carried out in a study of blood T cell repertoires in COVID-19 (TCRdb year 2020). Notes on the research overall: Samples covering the acute and convalescent phases of COVID-19 were provided by collaborators in the United States, Italy and Spain. The material from the prospective study consisted of cDNA or gDNA derived from T cells, B-cell-depleted T cells, or PBMCs. Deeply sampled blood TCRbeta repertoires from subjects exposed to, actively infected with, or recovered from COVID-19 were included in the dataset. Samples came from the ongoing ImmuneRACE study (first 160 participants) plus 1,254 subjects from 6 global collaborators. A de-identified subject ID, COVID-19 status, age in years and sex were almost always included in the sample metadata. HLA class I and class II types, where available, came from metadata supplied by the sample provider rather than from assay-based typing. The repertoires were released in a freely available public database meant as a resource for research on the immune response to SARS-CoV-2. Here is what the overall study found, with its caveats: How much clinical and demographic metadata was included differed by source and by participant, and the metadata was provided uncurated.

Trimming at the junction amounts to 4 bases on V and 2 bases on J, and the germline ends lie 13 bases apart. CDR1 and CDR2, looked up from the germline V gene, are SGHDT and YYEEEE. Including cysteine and phenylalanine, the CDR3 has 14 amino acids. Just the 42-base CDR3 DNA is kept, in frame starting at base 1. Of note for this clone: The clone's antigen remains unknown. No much larger clonotype is one base removed from it; base qualities were not supplied.

The immunoSEQ Assay, a bias-controlled multiplex PCR, was used to amplify TCRbeta CDR3 regions from genomic DNA. The study's processing was this. The number of nucleated cells in each sample was estimated by amplification of reference gene primers within the assay. To quantify the absolute abundance of each unique TCRbeta CDR3 rearrangement, sequence reads were collapsed and filtered. Productive Simpson clonality was computed per sample as the square root of Simpson's diversity index over productive rearrangements. The immuneACCESS repertoire file appears here via TCRdb, limited to in-frame rearrangements. These files lack a portion of the clones; in checked studies, under half of the deficit traces to unresolved V genes, and the cause of the others is not known. V and J calls and clone size are given by that table; D and trimming were obtained from the DNA. The sample profile shows approximately 290,000 clones; roughly 88% of them were found once. Roughly 4% of the sample goes to the ten largest clones.

In the prospective study, participants were 18 to 89 years old, resided in 20 to 30 geographic areas of the United States, and were enrolled through a virtual design. In the prospective study, participants were assigned to cohorts based on the clinical history participants reported in a screening survey and a study questionnaire. ImmuneRACE Cohort 3 recovered participants were defined by two consecutive negative NP/OP PCR tests, healthcare professional clearance, or symptom resolution. Mobile phlebotomists in the prospective study collected whole blood, serum and a nasopharyngeal or oropharyngeal swab from every participant. Additional blood draws and questionnaires over an approximately two-month period could optionally be provided by prospective study participants. Blood samples from the prospective study were shipped frozen or at room temperature prior to DNA extraction.

The sequence derives from a woman under 40 who had recovered from COVID-19. The chain employs TRBV5-6 and TRBJ2-7; the D gene is perhaps TRBD1, from 6 matching bases. Sample: PBMCs or T cells enriched from blood (not recorded which). The DNA sequence is as follows: TGTGCCAGCAGCCCTGCACAGGGACCCTACGAGCAGTACTTC. It translates to CASSPAQGPYEQYF.